These 32 T cell receptor beta chains were all obtained from the same sample, sequenced in a study of response to subunit inactivated influenza vaccine. TCRdb re-called the RT-PCR reads with MiXCR, one entry per CDR3 protein. The data contain around 530,000 distinct CDR3 sequences, more than 15% of them seen just once; the ten biggest clones take up less than 4%. The source was CD4+ T cells sorted from PBMCs, collected less than 30 months after vaccination. The receptors come from a man between 50 and 69 years old who received an inactivated influenza vaccine.

In this sample, this clonotype turned up many times. The chain joins TRBV6-5 to TRBJ2-7; 8 bases map to TRBD2. CDR1 and CDR2 from the germline V gene are MNHEY and SVGAGI. There are 13 residues in the CDR3. V was clipped by 4 bases and J by 3 bases; unmatched bases: 2. The CDR3 region is CASSSGTSYEQYF. In nucleotides, the CDR3 is TGTGCCAGCAGTTCCGGGACTAGCTACGAGCAGTACTTC.

This sequence joins TRBV11-2 and TRBJ2-5, with D possibly TRBD2 on 6 matching bases. The CDR3 consists of 16 residues. Germline loops: CDR1 SGHAT, CDR2 FQNNGV. V was cut by 5 bases and J by 2 bases, with 18 bases left in between. In DNA, the CDR3 is TGTGCCAGCAGCCAGAGGGTTAAAGCGGGTCAAGAGACCCAGTACTTC. It codes for CASSQRVKAGQETQYF.

This chain links TRBV20-1 with TRBJ1-1, with 8 bases aligning to TRBD1. Germline loops: CDR1 DFQATT, CDR2 SNEGSKA (reference sequence). J lost 5 bases, V lost 0 bases, and 8 bases had no gene match. The CDR3 loop spans 15 amino acids. The CDR3 protein is CSAREWGRGQTEAFF. CDR3 in DNA: TGCAGTGCTAGAGAGTGGGGCAGGGGGCAAACTGAAGCTTTCTTT.

The gene calls are TRBV5-6 and TRBJ2-1; TRBD2 matches at 14 bases. Per the germline V gene, CDR1 is SGHDT and CDR2 is YYEEEE. V lost 0 bases and J lost 6; bases outside the gene matches: 11. The CDR3 has 19 amino acids. In DNA, the CDR3 is TGTGCCAGCAGCTTGGCGACTAGCGGGAGGGCCCTCGCCCTCAATGAGCAGTTCTTC. Residues: CASSLATSGRALALNEQFF.

The chain joins TRBV6-1 to TRBJ2-2, with D perhaps matching TRBD2 (6 bases). CDR1 is MNHNS, CDR2 SASEGT, per germline. This CDR3 has 13 amino acids. V lost 7 bases, J lost 6 bases, and 12 bases lay in between. The CDR3 protein is CASTKGRSGELFF. The CDR3 bases are TGTGCCAGCACCAAAGGGAGGTCCGGGGAGCTGTTTTTT.

The chain links TRBV24-1 to TRBJ1-5, with D possibly matching TRBD1 (5 bases). Per germline, CDR1 KGHDR and CDR2 SFDVKD. CDR3 length equals 15 residues. V was clipped by 8 bases and J by 12 bases, with 25 bases between them. In DNA, the CDR3 is TGTGCCACCAAGGGCCCCGGAGACAGATCACTATACCAGCATTTT. Encoded protein: CATKGPGDRSLYQHF.

The J gene is TRBJ2-1, the V gene TRBV10-3, with D tentatively TRBD1 (5 bases). The CDR3 has 11 residues. The V gene lost 8 bases and the J gene lost 9 bases, with 11 bases spanning the gap. CDR1 is ENHRY, CDR2 SYGVKD, per germline. CDR3 coding DNA: TGTGCCATCGGACGAAGGGGTGAGCAGTTCTTC. It is translated as CAIGRRGEQFF.

The table lists this clonotype with a few counts. The chain links TRBV3-1 to TRBJ2-2, with D perhaps TRBD2 (6 bases). The CDR3 has 14 amino acids. Trimming removed 4 bases at V and 6 bases at J, with 12 bases between. Per germline, CDR1 LGHDT and CDR2 YNNKEL (reference sequence). CDR3 coding DNA: TGTGCCAGCAGCCCCGGGACTTTGGCCGGGGAGCTGTTTTTT. Translated, it gives CASSPGTLAGELFF.

The chain couples TRBV12-3 or TRBV12-4 to TRBJ2-4; D is ambiguous. The CDR3 has 12 amino acids. V was clipped by 6 bases and J by 8 bases, with 11 bases between them. In DNA form, the CDR3 reads TGTGCCAGCAGCCCCTCAGGACACATTCAGTACTTC. Protein sequence: CASSPSGHIQYF.

Comment on this clonotype: This may be a read error: a much more frequent sequence differs by one nucleotide. The chain carries TRBV20-1 and TRBJ1-5; 7 nucleotides line up with TRBD1. V gave up 0 bases and J gave up 7 bases; unmatched junction bases: 12. CDR1 and CDR2 (germline): DFQATT, SNEGSKA (reference sequence). The CDR3 has 16 amino acids. The DNA of the CDR3 is TGCAGTGCTAGAGAACTCCGAACAGGGGTCGGACAGCCCCAGCATTTT. Its protein product is CSARELRTGVGQPQHF.

This clonotype was seen repeatedly, ten times or more. The chain joins TRBV3-1 to TRBJ2-7; D gene unclear. Germline loops: CDR1 LGHDT, CDR2 YNNKEL (reference sequence). The CDR3 has 14 residues. The V end lost 4 bases, the J end lost 2 bases, and 12 bases lay between the germline ends. CDR3 bases: TGTGCCAGCAGCCCCGGACCGGCTACCTACGAGCAGTACTTC. It encodes CASSPGPATYEQYF.

This clonotype was seen only a few times. This chain links TRBV12-3 or TRBV12-4 with TRBJ2-2; 11 bases are a match to TRBD1. V lost 5 bases and J lost 7; bases outside the gene matches: 6. This CDR3 has 15 residues. The chain's CDR3 is CASSLRTGGHGELFF. The CDR3, as DNA: TGTGCCAGCAGTCTAAGGACAGGGGGCCACGGGGAGCTGTTTTTT.

This clonotype counts as medium-sized. The gene calls are TRBV7-8 and TRBJ2-2; D not resolved. This CDR3 is 17 amino acids long. V dropped 1 base and J dropped 5 bases, with 17 bases sitting between them. Germline V gene data show CDR1 as SGHVS and CDR2 as FQNEAQ. CDR3 region: CASSLVSTPAETGELFF. The DNA for the CDR3 is TGTGCCAGCAGCTTAGTATCGACACCCGCTGAGACCGGGGAGCTGTTTTTT.

The chain recombines TRBV10-3 with TRBJ1-2; D remains unclear. Germline V gene lookup returns CDR1 ENHRY and CDR2 SYGVKD. Trimming left V 6 bases short and J 3 bases short, with 17 bases between. The CDR3 has 15 residues. In DNA, the CDR3 is TGTGCCATCAGCGACTCCACTGACAAGGACTATGGCTACACCTTC. Amino acid sequence: CAISDSTDKDYGYTF.

The chain joins TRBV5-1 to TRBJ2-5; possibly TRBD1 or TRBD2 for D (5 bases each). The CDR3 is 14 amino acids. CDR1 and CDR2 (germline): SGHRS, YFSETQ. Trimming shortened V by 4 bases and J by 7 bases, and 17 bases separated the two germline ends. The DNA of the CDR3 is TGCGCCAGCAGCGACGGGACCCCTGTGGGGACCCAGTACTTC. It is translated as CASSDGTPVGTQYF.

This clonotype was observed a few times. The chain couples TRBV12-3 or TRBV12-4 to TRBJ1-5, with D possibly matching TRBD1 (6 bases). Trimming took 6 bases from V and 6 from J, leaving 15 bases between them. CDR3 length equals 14 residues. CDR3 in amino acids: CASSTTGAGQPQHF. The DNA for the CDR3 is TGTGCCAGCAGCACGACAGGAGCAGGTCAGCCCCAGCATTTT.

This clonotype appeared a few times. This CDR3 is CASSHTRTGESGELFF. In DNA, the CDR3 is TGCGCCAGCAGCCACACCCGGACAGGGGAGTCCGGGGAGCTGTTTTTT. The J gene is TRBJ2-2, the V gene TRBV4-3; 9 bases line up with TRBD1. The CDR3 consists of 16 residues. V lost 3 bases and J lost 6; bases outside the gene matches: 8. Per the germline V gene, CDR1 is LGHNA and CDR2 is YSLEER.

This clonotype was counted only a few times. The J gene is TRBJ1-2, the V gene TRBV29-1; D is undetermined. The CDR3 has 14 amino acids. CDR1 is SQVTM, CDR2 ANQGSEA, per germline. V dropped 6 bases and J dropped 5 bases, with 19 bases sitting between them. The CDR3 nucleotides read TGCAGCGTCCCCGGGGAACGGGTCGGATATGGCTACACCTTC. It encodes CSVPGERVGYGYTF.

This clonotype came up a few times. The chain has TRBV10-2 and TRBJ2-7; 12 nucleotides align to TRBD2. V trimming: 8 bases; J trimming: 3 bases; junction bases outside the gene matches: 5. Germline-derived CDR1 and CDR2 are WSHSY and SAAADI. This CDR3 is 14 amino acids long. The CDR3 spells CASVPTSGGYEQYF. The CDR3 bases are TGCGCCAGCGTTCCGACTAGCGGGGGCTACGAGCAGTACTTC.

The J gene is TRBJ2-7, the V gene TRBV20-1; 16 bases agree with TRBD2. The CDR3 extends over 13 amino acids. From germline, CDR1 is DFQATT and CDR2 SNEGSKA (reference sequence). With V trimmed by 6 bases and J by 7 bases, 3 bases remained unmatched. The CDR3 loop reads CSAPGLAGGEQYF. The DNA of the CDR3 is TGCAGTGCCCCGGGACTAGCGGGAGGGGAGCAGTACTTC.

In this sample, this clonotype turned up a few times. This CDR3 is CSARDWLAGGTAGELFF. CDR3 bases: TGCAGTGCTAGAGATTGGCTAGCGGGAGGGACTGCCGGGGAGCTGTTTTTT. This chain links TRBV20-1 with TRBJ2-2, with 12 bases aligning to TRBD2. Germline V lookup: CDR1 DFQATT, CDR2 SNEGSKA (reference sequence). This CDR3 region has 17 residues. Trimming at V came to 0 bases and at J to 6 bases, leaving 8 bases not matched to a gene.

The chain carries TRBV3-1 and TRBJ1-5, with TRBD1 as a possible D gene (6 bases). The CDR3 spans 17 residues. V was trimmed by 7 bases and J by 3 bases, leaving 22 bases between them. Germline CDR1 and CDR2: LGHDT and YNNKEL (reference sequence). The CDR3 is CASITSRAGAVNQPQHF. The CDR3 nucleotides read TGTGCCAGCATCACCAGTCGGGCAGGGGCTGTCAATCAGCCCCAGCATTTT.

Ten or more counts support this clonotype. V usage is TRBV20-1 and J usage is TRBJ2-7; possibly TRBD2 for D (6 bases). From germline, CDR1 is DFQATT and CDR2 SNEGSKA (reference sequence). Trimming took 0 bases from V and 3 from J, leaving 18 bases between them. This CDR3 is 16 amino acids long. CDR3 loop: CSARDPSRGKDYEQYF. Here the CDR3 DNA reads TGCAGTGCTAGAGACCCATCCCGGGGGAAAGACTACGAGCAGTACTTC.

This clonotype was observed a few times. The chain carries TRBV7-2 and TRBJ2-1; the match to TRBD2 covers 11 bases. With V trimmed by 8 bases and J by 4 bases, 7 bases remained unmatched. Germline CDR1 SGHTA, CDR2 FQGNSA. The CDR3 extends over 15 amino acids. CDR3 in DNA: TGTGCCAGCGACCCCGGGACTAGCGGATACAATGAGCAGTTCTTC. Translation gives CASDPGTSGYNEQFF. The full variable domain, rest sourced from reference TRBV7-2 and TRBJ2-1, is GAGVSQSPSNKVTEKGKDVELRCDPISGHTALYWYRQSLGQGLEFLIYFQGNSAPDKSGLPSDRFSAERTGGSVSTLTIQRTQQEDSAVYLCASDPGTSGYNEQFFGPGTRLTVL.

This chain connects TRBV4-3 to TRBJ2-2; TRBD1 might be the D (5 bases). V gave up 4 bases and J gave up 8 bases, with 14 bases separating them. The CDR3 is made up of 14 amino acids. CDR1 is LGHNA, CDR2 YSLEER, per germline. The CDR3: CASSPTPGKGELFF. The DNA for the CDR3 is TGCGCCAGCAGCCCGACCCCAGGGAAAGGGGAGCTGTTTTTT.

The rearrangement uses TRBV20-1 and TRBJ2-1; D not certain. CDR1 DFQATT and CDR2 SNEGSKA come from the germline V gene (reference sequence). This CDR3 region has 12 residues. V was trimmed by 0 bases and J by 10 bases, leaving 10 bases between them. In DNA, the CDR3 is TGCAGTGCTAGAGATGGCCGTGCCGAGCAGTTCTTC. It is translated as CSARDGRAEQFF.

This clonotype turned up a few times. The rearrangement uses TRBV9 and TRBJ1-4; D possibly corresponds to TRBD1 (6 bases). This CDR3 spans 15 amino acids. The V gene lost 4 bases and the J gene lost 2 bases, with 12 bases spanning the gap. Germline V lookup: CDR1 SGDLS, CDR2 YYNGEE. CDR3 residues: CASSLGHGTNEKLFF. The DNA of the CDR3 is TGTGCCAGCAGCTTGGGACACGGCACTAATGAAAAACTGTTTTTT. Using reference TRBV9 and TRBJ1-4 for the parts outside the CDR3, the full variable domain is DSGVTQTPKHLITATGQRVTLRCSPRSGDLSVYWYQQSLDQGLQFLIQYYNGEERAKGNILERFSAQQFPDLHSELNLSSLELGDSALYFCASSLGHGTNEKLFFGSGTQLSVL.

This chain uses TRBV9 with TRBJ2-5, with 10 bases lining up with TRBD2. The CDR3 covers 16 residues. With V trimmed by 4 bases and J by 0 bases, 6 bases remained unmatched. Germline assignment: CDR1 SGDLS and CDR2 YYNGEE. The CDR3 is CASSQTSGVYQETQYF. The CDR3 DNA follows: TGTGCCAGCAGCCAAACTAGCGGGGTGTACCAAGAGACCCAGTACTTC. Full variable domain (outside the CDR3, taken from reference TRBV9 and TRBJ2-5): DSGVTQTPKHLITATGQRVTLRCSPRSGDLSVYWYQQSLDQGLQFLIQYYNGEERAKGNILERFSAQQFPDLHSELNLSSLELGDSALYFCASSQTSGVYQETQYFGPGTRLLVL.

This clonotype has at least ten counts. CDR3 sequence reads: CSARAGGRNEQFF. Written as DNA, the CDR3 is TGCAGTGCTAGGGCGGGGGGTAGGAATGAGCAGTTCTTC. The chain carries TRBV20-1 and TRBJ2-1, with 8 positions matching TRBD2. V shed 3 bases, J shed 7 bases, and the junction held 5 bases outside the gene matches. This CDR3 is built from 13 residues. Per the germline V gene, CDR1 is DFQATT and CDR2 is SNEGSKA (reference sequence).

This clonotype was observed a few times. This chain connects TRBV7-4 to TRBJ2-5, with D perhaps TRBD2 (6 bases). The V end was cut by 2 bases, the J end by 2 bases, with 30 bases between. Germline V CDR1 and CDR2: SGHVT, SQSDAQ. CDR3 length: 21 residues. In DNA form, the CDR3 reads TGTGCCAGCAGCTTACGCGTTAAAGGTGAACTAGCAGACCGAGAACAAGAGACCCAGTACTTC. It codes for CASSLRVKGELADREQETQYF.

This chain's CDR3 is CAWARVSFYGYTF. The CDR3, as DNA: TGTGCCTGGGCCCGGGTCAGCTTCTATGGCTACACCTTC. This sequence joins TRBV30 and TRBJ1-2; no reliable D call. In germline, CDR1 is GTSNPN, CDR2 SVGIG (reference sequence). Trimming took off 5 bases at V and 4 bases at J, with 14 bases between the two ends. The CDR3 contains 13 residues.

This clonotype was picked up a small number of times. This chain joins TRBV29-1 and TRBJ2-1; 13 bases are shared with TRBD2. Germline V gives CDR1 SQVTM, CDR2 ANQGSEA. The CDR3 loop spans 16 amino acids. With 8 bases clipped from V and 6 bases from J, the junction kept 13 bases outside the gene matches. CDR3 residues: CSTRTSGSHGGNEQFF. In DNA, the CDR3 is TGCAGCACCCGGACTAGCGGGAGCCACGGGGGCAATGAGCAGTTCTTC.